In this sample, the clone carrying this T cell receptor (beta chain) turned up many times. Its antigen is currently unknown. This specimen comes from a study of T cell repertoires in cytomegalovirus infection. Study summary: CMV infection and matching HLA type were both indicated by public TCR beta signatures.

From germline, CDR1 is LNHNV and CDR2 YYDKDF (reference sequence). The V end was cut by 6 bases, the J end by 1 base, with 10 bases between. The CDR3 is 14 amino acids. TCRdb used MiXCR to reprocess the reads, holding one entry per CDR3 protein. Of hundreds of thousands of distinct CDR3 sequences in the sample, 32% are singletons; the top ten hold around 12%. The sequence was obtained from a human donor in good health (CMV status not recorded). Some clones in this sample may be carry-over from other donors' samples. This chain uses TRBV15 with TRBJ2-1; unclear D gene. Sequencing was performed on cultured CD8+ T cells from PBMCs, taken from culture after CMV antigen stimulation. The DNA for the CDR3 is TGTGCCACCAGTCTCCTAGGTTCCTACAATGAGCAGTTCTTC. Translated: CATSLLGSYNEQFF.